A selection of T cell receptor beta chains follows, all from one sample in a study of vaccination and CD4 T cells after COVID-19. These receptors have no identified antigens. TCRdb reprocessed the PCR reads via MiXCR and lists one record per CDR3 protein. The data hold approximately 19,000 distinct CDR3 sequences, with approximately 60% observed a single time. Input material: CD4+ T cells from blood, cultured in vitro. The receptors were gathered from a human donor who had recovered from COVID-19. Both conserved end residues are part of each CDR3. D genes are given only for firm matches. Expanded clones are given a class, and other clones once, few, many or no size at all.

V gene: TRBV20-1
D gene: .
clone size: .
J gene: TRBJ1-6
CDR3 DNA: TGCAGTGCTAGAGTAGAGGGGGGCACCTATAATTCGCCCCTCCACTTT
CDR3 protein: CSARVEGGTYNSPLHF

V gene: TRBV12-3/TRBV12-4
D gene: .
clone size: .
J gene: TRBJ1-1
CDR3 DNA: TGTGCCAGCAGTTTAGTGGAGGGTTTGAGAGCTGAAGCTTTCTTT
CDR3 protein: CASSLVEGLRAEAFF

V gene: TRBV2
D gene: TRBD2
clone size: .
J gene: TRBJ2-1
CDR3 DNA: TGTGCCAGCAGTGCGGTTCTAGCGGCGATCTCCTACAATGAGCAGTTCTTC
CDR3 protein: CASSAVLAAISYNEQFF

V gene: TRBV10-2
D gene: .
clone size: few
J gene: TRBJ1-1
CDR3 DNA: TGCGCCAGCAGTGTTGCCTTGAACACTGAAGCTTTCTTT
CDR3 protein: CASSVALNTEAFF

V gene: TRBV7-9
D gene: TRBD1
clone size: .
J gene: TRBJ1-3
CDR3 DNA: TGTGCCAGCAGCCCGAACAGGGGGCTTGGAAACACCATATATTTT
CDR3 protein: CASSPNRGLGNTIYF

V gene: TRBV9
D gene: TRBD1
clone size: .
J gene: TRBJ2-7
CDR3 DNA: TGTGCCAGCAGCGTAGCCCCCGGACAGGGGGCCTACGAGCAGTACTTC
CDR3 protein: CASSVAPGQGAYEQYF

V gene: TRBV28
D gene: .
clone size: .
J gene: TRBJ2-1
CDR3 DNA: TGTGCCAGCACTGTCACCCACGGAACAAATGAGCAGTTCTTC
CDR3 protein: CASTVTHGTNEQFF

V gene: TRBV7-2
D gene: .
clone size: once
J gene: TRBJ2-7
CDR3 DNA: TGTGCCAGCAGCTCCTCGACTGGCCCCTACGAGCAGTACTTC
CDR3 protein: CASSSSTGPYEQYF

V gene: TRBV7-2
D gene: .
clone size: once
J gene: TRBJ2-5
CDR3 DNA: TGTGCCAGCAGCTTAGGACAGTCCAGGTGGGCCCAGTACTTC
CDR3 protein: CASSLGQSRWAQYF

V gene: TRBV11-2
D gene: .
clone size: few
J gene: TRBJ1-1
CDR3 DNA: TGTGCCAGCAGTCCGGACGGGCGCTTTCGGGCTTTCTTT
CDR3 protein: CASSPDGRFRAFF

V gene: TRBV20-1
D gene: TRBD2
clone size: .
J gene: TRBJ2-7
CDR3 DNA: TGCAGTGCTAGAGTATCACTAGCGGGACTCTACGAGCAGTACTTC
CDR3 protein: CSARVSLAGLYEQYF

V gene: TRBV6-2/TRBV6-3
D gene: .
clone size: .
J gene: TRBJ2-5
CDR3 DNA: TGTGCCAGCAACATAGGAGGGGAAGAGACCCAGTACTTC
CDR3 protein: CASNIGGEETQYF

V gene: TRBV19
D gene: .
clone size: once
J gene: TRBJ2-5
CDR3 DNA: TGTGCCAGTAGTATTGAGACTCAAGAGACCCAGTACTTC
CDR3 protein: CASSIETQETQYF

V gene: TRBV24-1
D gene: .
clone size: .
J gene: TRBJ2-2
CDR3 DNA: TGTGCCACCAGTGATCACAGCTTTTTGAACACCGGGGAGCTGTTTTTT
CDR3 protein: CATSDHSFLNTGELFF

V gene: TRBV7-2
D gene: .
clone size: .
J gene: TRBJ1-5
CDR3 DNA: TGTGCCAGCAGCTTATTGGATCAGCCCCAGCATTTT
CDR3 protein: CASSLLDQPQHF

V gene: TRBV18
D gene: TRBD2
clone size: .
J gene: TRBJ2-3
CDR3 DNA: TGTGCCAGCTCACCACCGGTGGGAGGGGCCACAGATACGCAGTATTTT
CDR3 protein: CASSPPVGGATDTQYF

V gene: TRBV6-5
D gene: .
clone size: .
J gene: TRBJ1-6
CDR3 DNA: TGTGCCAGCAGTTACGGGGTTGGACAGCTACAAAATTCACCCCTCCACTTT
CDR3 protein: CASSYGVGQLQNSPLHF

V gene: TRBV6-1
D gene: .
clone size: .
J gene: TRBJ1-1
CDR3 DNA: TGTGCCAGCAGGAACTACCGGGACACTGAAGCTTTCTTT
CDR3 protein: CASRNYRDTEAFF

V gene: TRBV7-8
D gene: .
clone size: .
J gene: TRBJ1-2
CDR3 DNA: TGTGCCAGCAGCTTAAGCCGGCAGGGGAACCTAGGCTACACCTTC
CDR3 protein: CASSLSRQGNLGYTF

V gene: TRBV24-1
D gene: TRBD1
clone size: .
J gene: TRBJ2-1
CDR3 DNA: TGTGCCACCTCAGGGGGCCCGAACGTTATTGGCGATGAGCAGTTCTTC
CDR3 protein: CATSGGPNVIGDEQFF

V gene: TRBV6-5
D gene: .
clone size: few
J gene: TRBJ1-5
CDR3 DNA: TGTGCCAGCAGTTTCCCGTCTGACACGGTGGGGCCCCAGCATTTT
CDR3 protein: CASSFPSDTVGPQHF

V gene: TRBV20-1
D gene: TRBD1
clone size: .
J gene: TRBJ2-5
CDR3 DNA: TGCAGTGCTAGAACAACAGGGGGCCGAGAGACCCAGTACTTC
CDR3 protein: CSARTTGGRETQYF

V gene: TRBV27
D gene: .
clone size: .
J gene: TRBJ1-1
CDR3 DNA: TGTGCCAGCAGCCCCTCGGGGAGGGTAAGAGCTGAAGCTTTCTTT
CDR3 protein: CASSPSGRVRAEAFF

V gene: TRBV24-1
D gene: TRBD1
clone size: .
J gene: TRBJ2-3
CDR3 DNA: TGTGCCACCAGTGATTACCGGGACAGGGGTGGAGATACGCAGTATTTT
CDR3 protein: CATSDYRDRGGDTQYF

V gene: TRBV10-3
D gene: TRBD1
clone size: .
J gene: TRBJ2-7
CDR3 DNA: TGTGCCATCAGTCAGGGGACAGGGGGCTACGAGCAGTACTTC
CDR3 protein: CAISQGTGGYEQYF

V gene: TRBV27
D gene: TRBD2
clone size: .
J gene: TRBJ2-7
CDR3 DNA: TGTGCCAGCCAACCGGGACTAGCGGTATACGAGCAGTACTTC
CDR3 protein: CASQPGLAVYEQYF

V gene: TRBV19
D gene: TRBD1
clone size: .
J gene: TRBJ1-2
CDR3 DNA: TGTGCCAGTAGACCGGGACAGGGATTCAACTATGGCTACACCTTC
CDR3 protein: CASRPGQGFNYGYTF

V gene: TRBV23-1
D gene: .
clone size: few
J gene: TRBJ1-5
CDR3 DNA: TGCGCCAGCAGTCAAAGGGGGAGGGGGGTTCAGCCCCAGCATTTT
CDR3 protein: CASSQRGRGVQPQHF

V gene: TRBV28
D gene: .
clone size: .
J gene: TRBJ1-1
CDR3 DNA: TGTGCCAGCAACCAACCCCGGCTGACTAACACTGAAGCTTTCTTT
CDR3 protein: CASNQPRLTNTEAFF

V gene: TRBV3-1
D gene: TRBD1
clone size: .
J gene: TRBJ1-2
CDR3 DNA: TGTGCCAGCAGCCAAGGGGACAGGGAACCGACCTTC
CDR3 protein: CASSQGDREPTF

V gene: TRBV20-1
D gene: TRBD1
clone size: .
J gene: TRBJ2-1
CDR3 DNA: TGCAGTGCTCTGGACAGGGGATACAATGAGCAGTTCTTC
CDR3 protein: CSALDRGYNEQFF

V gene: TRBV6-1
D gene: .
clone size: .
J gene: TRBJ2-7
CDR3 DNA: TGTGCCAGCAGCGACCAGAGCGCCGGCTCCTACGAGCAGTACTTC
CDR3 protein: CASSDQSAGSYEQYF

V gene: TRBV19
D gene: .
clone size: .
J gene: TRBJ1-5
CDR3 DNA: TGTGCCAGTGACCGGACAGTTTATAGCAATCAGCCCCAGCATTTT
CDR3 protein: CASDRTVYSNQPQHF

V gene: TRBV27
D gene: TRBD2
clone size: .
J gene: TRBJ2-7
CDR3 DNA: TGTGCCACCAGGGAAGGTAGCGGGAGAGGGGACTACGAGCAGTACTTC
CDR3 protein: CATREGSGRGDYEQYF